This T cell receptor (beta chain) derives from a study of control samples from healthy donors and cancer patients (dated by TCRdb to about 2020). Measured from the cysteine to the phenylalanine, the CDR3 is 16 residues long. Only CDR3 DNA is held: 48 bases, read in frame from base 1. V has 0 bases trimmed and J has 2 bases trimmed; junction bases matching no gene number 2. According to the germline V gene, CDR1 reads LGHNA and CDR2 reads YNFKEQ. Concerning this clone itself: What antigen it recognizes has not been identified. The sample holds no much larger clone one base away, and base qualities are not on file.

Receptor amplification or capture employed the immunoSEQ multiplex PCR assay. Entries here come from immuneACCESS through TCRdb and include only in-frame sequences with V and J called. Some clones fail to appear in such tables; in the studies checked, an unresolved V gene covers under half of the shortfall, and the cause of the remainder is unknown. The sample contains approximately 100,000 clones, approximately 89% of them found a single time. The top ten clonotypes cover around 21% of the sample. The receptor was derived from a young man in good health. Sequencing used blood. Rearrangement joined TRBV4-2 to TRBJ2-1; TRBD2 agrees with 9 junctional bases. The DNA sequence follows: TGTGCCAGCAGCCAAGAGCGGGGGGGGCCCTACAATGAGCAGTTCTTC. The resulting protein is CASSQERGGPYNEQFF.